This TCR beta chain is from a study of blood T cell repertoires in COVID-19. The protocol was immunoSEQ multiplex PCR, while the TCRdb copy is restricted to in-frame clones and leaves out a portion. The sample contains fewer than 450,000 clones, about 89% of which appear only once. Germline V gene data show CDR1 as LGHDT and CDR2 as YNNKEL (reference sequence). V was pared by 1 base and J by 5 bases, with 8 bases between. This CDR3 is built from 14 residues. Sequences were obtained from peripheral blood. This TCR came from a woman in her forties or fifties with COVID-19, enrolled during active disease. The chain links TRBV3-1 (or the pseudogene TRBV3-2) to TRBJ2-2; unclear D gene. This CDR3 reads CASSQVVDTGELFF. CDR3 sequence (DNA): TGTGCCAGCAGCCAAGTAGTAGATACCGGGGAGCTGTTTTTT.